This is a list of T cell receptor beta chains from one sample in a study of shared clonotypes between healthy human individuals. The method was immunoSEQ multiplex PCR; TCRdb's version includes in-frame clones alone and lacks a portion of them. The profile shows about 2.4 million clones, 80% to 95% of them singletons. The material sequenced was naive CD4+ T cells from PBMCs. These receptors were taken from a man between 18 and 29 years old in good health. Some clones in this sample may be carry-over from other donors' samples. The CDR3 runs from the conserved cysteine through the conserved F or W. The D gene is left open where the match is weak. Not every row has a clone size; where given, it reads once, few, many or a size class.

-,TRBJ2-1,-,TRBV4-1,CASSYLGLAGYNEQFF,TGCGCCAGCAGCTACCTGGGGCTAGCAGGCTACAATGAGCAGTTCTTC
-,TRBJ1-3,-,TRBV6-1,CASRKRRDSGNTIYF,TGTGCCAGCAGGAAGAGACGGGACTCTGGAAACACCATATATTTT
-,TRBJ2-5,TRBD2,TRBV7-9,CASSLQVGGETQYF,TGTGCCAGCAGCTTACAGGTGGGGGGGGAGACCCAGTACTTC
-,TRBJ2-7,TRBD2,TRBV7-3,CASSLGLAYEQYF,TGTGCCAGCAGCCTGGGACTAGCTTACGAGCAGTACTTC
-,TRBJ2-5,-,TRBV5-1,CASSRGQLETQYF,TGCGCCAGCAGCAGAGGACAGCTGGAGACCCAGTACTTC
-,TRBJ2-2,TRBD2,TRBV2,CASVEREGTGELFF,TGTGCCAGCGTAGAGCGGGAGGGGACCGGGGAGCTGTTTTTT
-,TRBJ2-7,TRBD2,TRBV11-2,CASSSTSGRPAYEQYF,TGTGCCAGCAGCTCGACTAGCGGGAGGCCCGCCTACGAGCAGTACTTC
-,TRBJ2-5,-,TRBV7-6,CASSQQSQETQYF,TGTGCCAGCAGCCAACAGTCCCAAGAGACCCAGTACTTC
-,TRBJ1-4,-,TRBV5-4,CASSLAGLRTNEKLFF,TGTGCCAGCAGCTTGGCTGGGCTTCGGACTAATGAAAAACTGTTTTTT
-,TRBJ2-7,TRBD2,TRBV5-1,CASSQEPGGYEQYF,TGCGCCAGCAGCCAAGAGCCGGGAGGTTACGAGCAGTACTTC
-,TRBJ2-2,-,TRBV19,CASSKNTGELFF,TGTGCCAGTAGCAAGAACACCGGGGAGCTGTTTTTT
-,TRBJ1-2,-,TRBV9,CASSPQGSGNYGYTF,TGTGCCAGCAGCCCACAGGGTTCGGGTAACTATGGCTACACCTTC
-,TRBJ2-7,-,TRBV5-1,CASSLEDGGSYEQYF,TGCGCCAGCAGCTTGGAGGACGGAGGGTCCTACGAGCAGTACTTC
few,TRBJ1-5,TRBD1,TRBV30,CAWRTGSQPQHF,TGTGCCTGGCGGACAGGCTCTCAGCCCCAGCATTTT
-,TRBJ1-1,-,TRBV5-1,CASSLLDNTEAFF,TGCGCCAGCAGCTTGCTAGACAACACTGAAGCTTTCTTT
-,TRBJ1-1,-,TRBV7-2,CASSLDPLTEAFF,TGTGCCAGCAGCTTAGATCCTTTAACTGAAGCTTTCTTT
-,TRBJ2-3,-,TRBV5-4,CASSLGGGQADTQYF,TGTGCCAGCAGCCTGGGGGGAGGACAGGCAGATACGCAGTATTTT
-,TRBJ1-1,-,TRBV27,CASSRWVGDTEAFF,TGTGCCAGCAGTCGGTGGGTGGGGGACACTGAAGCTTTCTTT
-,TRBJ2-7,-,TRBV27,CASSRLTGYEQYF,TGTGCCAGCAGCCGACTTACCGGCTACGAGCAGTACTTC
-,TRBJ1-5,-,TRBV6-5,CASSLDGGPQHF,TGTGCCAGCAGTCTCGATGGAGGGCCCCAGCATTTT
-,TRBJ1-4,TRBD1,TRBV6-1,CASSENRGRIHMELFF,TGTGCCAGCAGCGAAAACAGGGGGCGCATCCATATGGAACTGTTTTTT
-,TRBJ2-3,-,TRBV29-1,CSVEGVGTDTQYF,TGCAGCGTTGAGGGGGTGGGCACAGATACGCAGTATTTT
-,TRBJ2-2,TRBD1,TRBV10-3,CAIRESGQGPTGELFF,TGTGCCATCAGGGAATCGGGACAGGGCCCCACCGGGGAGCTGTTTTTT
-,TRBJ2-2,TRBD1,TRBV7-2,CASSPQGAGELFF,TGTGCCAGCAGCCCCCAGGGGGCCGGGGAGCTGTTTTTT
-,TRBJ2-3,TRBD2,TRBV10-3,CAISESSGGGTDTQYF,TGTGCCATCAGTGAGTCGTCGGGAGGGGGCACAGATACGCAGTATTTT
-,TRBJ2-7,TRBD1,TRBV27,CASSFSQPRQGNSYEQYF,TGTGCCAGCAGTTTTTCGCAGCCTCGACAGGGGAACTCCTACGAGCAGTACTTC
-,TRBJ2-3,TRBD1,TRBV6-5,CASTYQQGTTQYF,TGTGCCAGCACCTACCAACAGGGGACTACGCAGTATTTT
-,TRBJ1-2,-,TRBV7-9,CASGVQDQSKQWGGAF,TGTGCCAGCGGGGTCCAAGACCAGAGCAAACAGTGGGGGGGAGCCTTC
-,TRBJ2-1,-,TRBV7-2,CASSFIGEQFF,TGTGCCAGCAGCTTCATTGGTGAGCAGTTCTTC
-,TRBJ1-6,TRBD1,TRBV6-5,CASSFRGTGYNSPLHF,TGTGCCAGCAGTTTTAGAGGGACAGGCTATAATTCACCCCTCCACTTT
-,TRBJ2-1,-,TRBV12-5,CASGLGQSTYNEQFF,TGTGCTAGTGGTCTCGGGCAGTCAACCTACAATGAGCAGTTCTTC
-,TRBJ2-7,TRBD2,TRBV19,CASSRRGGPEPYEQYF,TGTGCCAGTAGTCGACGCGGGGGTCCCGAACCCTACGAGCAGTACTTC
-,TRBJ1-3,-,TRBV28,CASSVTNSGNTIYF,TGTGCCAGCAGTGTGACAAACTCTGGAAACACCATATATTTT